This is a list of T cell receptor beta chains from one sample in a study of shared clonotypes between healthy human individuals. The assay was immunoSEQ multiplex PCR, and TCRdb's table has in-frame clones only and misses some. In the table there are some 470,000 clones, about 82% of which are singletons. The sample consisted of PBMCs. These receptors all stem from a woman between 40 and 55 years old in good health. Some clones in this sample may be carry-over from other donors' samples. Both conserved end residues are part of each CDR3. D genes are given only for firm matches. A row's size may be missing; if present it is once, few, many or a size class.

>TRBV2|NA|TRBJ2-3|NA
CASSVGARTDTQYF
TGTGCCAGCAGTGTTGGGGCTCGCACAGATACGCAGTATTTT
>TRBV5-3|NA|TRBJ2-2|few
CARSLVGVYTGELFF
TGTGCCAGAAGCTTGGTGGGGGTGTACACCGGGGAGCTGTTTTTT
>TRBV7-3|TRBD1|TRBJ2-7|NA
CASSLGTGVFDEQYF
TGTGCCAGCAGCTTAGGGACAGGCGTCTTCGACGAGCAGTACTTC
>TRBV18|TRBD2|TRBJ2-7|NA
CASSGTISYEQYF
TGTGCCAGCTCGGGGACTATTTCCTACGAGCAGTACTTC
>TRBV13|TRBD1|TRBJ1-1|NA
CASSRDRRNTEAFF
TGTGCCAGCAGCCGGGACAGGAGGAACACTGAAGCTTTCTTT
>TRBV30|NA|TRBJ2-7|NA
CAAPGPSSYEQYF
TGTGCCGCACCGGGACCTAGCTCCTACGAGCAGTACTTC
>TRBV11-1|NA|TRBJ2-4|NA
CASSSPGTLIDIQYF
TGTGCCAGCAGCTCCCCCGGGACCCTAATTGACATTCAGTACTTC
>TRBV6-1|NA|TRBJ2-2|NA
CASSEASGVGELFF
TGTGCCAGCAGTGAAGCGAGTGGGGTCGGGGAGCTGTTTTTT
>TRBV6-6|NA|TRBJ2-7|NA
CASRGRAGDYEQYF
TGTGCCTCAAGGGGGAGGGCCGGGGACTACGAGCAGTACTTC
>TRBV18|NA|TRBJ2-1|NA
CASSPGKGPYNEQFF
TGTGCCAGCTCACCAGGGAAGGGACCCTACAATGAGCAGTTCTTC
>TRBV7-2|NA|TRBJ1-4|NA
CASSLVTRGEKLFF
TGTGCCAGCAGCTTAGTGACTAGGGGTGAAAAACTGTTTTTT
>TRBV28|NA|TRBJ2-2|NA
CASRKWTLHGELFF
TGTGCCAGCAGAAAGTGGACATTACACGGGGAGCTGTTTTTT
>TRBV7-6|NA|TRBJ1-2|many
CASSLEEGFGYGYTF
TGTGCCAGCAGCTTAGAGGAGGGATTCGGCTATGGCTACACCTTC
>TRBV7-9|NA|TRBJ2-3|few
CASSPSTDTQYF
TGTGCCAGCAGCCCAAGCACAGATACGCAGTATTTT
>TRBV7-2|NA|TRBJ1-1|few
CASSPYTEAFF
TGTGCCAGCAGCCCCTACACTGAAGCTTTCTTT
>TRBV9|NA|TRBJ2-3|NA
CASSVGSRPDTQYF
TGTGCCAGCAGCGTAGGGAGCAGGCCAGATACGCAGTATTTT
>TRBV10-3|NA|TRBJ2-7|NA
CAISEWQGVYEQYF
TGTGCCATCAGTGAGTGGCAGGGTGTGTACGAGCAGTACTTC
>TRBV30|NA|TRBJ2-3|few
CAWKPPGADTQYF
TGTGCCTGGAAGCCCCCGGGCGCAGATACGCAGTATTTT
>TRBV7-2|NA|TRBJ2-7|NA
CASSPRSGLSYEQYF
TGTGCCAGCAGCCCACGGAGCGGGCTTTCCTACGAGCAGTACTTC
>TRBV28|NA|TRBJ2-7|NA
CASSLLSAYEQYF
TGTGCCAGCAGTTTGTTATCGGCTTACGAGCAGTACTTC
>TRBV28|TRBD1|TRBJ2-5|NA
CASSFGGQQQETQYF
TGTGCCAGCAGTTTTGGGGGACAGCAACAAGAGACCCAGTACTTC
>TRBV28|NA|TRBJ2-1|NA
CASRKSMREQFF
TGTGCCAGCAGGAAATCGATGCGTGAGCAGTTCTTC
>TRBV14|NA|TRBJ2-7|NA
CASSQVLYEQYF
TGTGCCAGCAGCCAAGTGTTATACGAGCAGTACTTC
>TRBV4-2|TRBD2|TRBJ2-3|NA
CASSQELAGVSTDTQYF
TGTGCCAGCAGCCAAGAACTAGCGGGAGTTAGTACAGATACGCAGTATTTT
>TRBV7-9|NA|TRBJ2-2|NA
CASSLEARRELFF
TGTGCCAGCAGCTTAGAAGCTCGCCGGGAGCTGTTTTTT
>TRBV7-8|TRBD2|TRBJ2-5|few
CASSLAPASGINQETQYF
TGTGCCAGCAGCTTAGCTCCCGCTAGCGGGATAAACCAAGAGACCCAGTACTTC
>TRBV6-5|NA|TRBJ1-3|NA
CASSLQGVLSGNTIYF
TGTGCCAGCAGTTTACAGGGAGTCCTCTCTGGAAACACCATATATTTT
>TRBV6-6|NA|TRBJ2-3|NA
CASSYARTDTQYF
TGTGCCAGCAGTTACGCGCGCACAGATACGCAGTATTTT
>TRBV28|NA|TRBJ2-2|NA
CASSLSAGWNTGELFF
TGTGCCAGCAGTTTGAGTGCGGGTTGGAACACCGGGGAGCTGTTTTTT
>TRBV5-1|TRBD1|TRBJ1-4|NA
CASSFSGTGNEKLFF
TGCGCCAGCAGCTTTTCCGGGACAGGGAATGAAAAACTGTTTTTT
>TRBV5-1|NA|TRBJ1-1|NA
CASSWGENTEAFF
TGCGCCAGCAGCTGGGGGGAGAACACTGAAGCTTTCTTT
>TRBV4-2|TRBD1|TRBJ1-5|NA
CASSPRGGRGNQPQHF
TGTGCCAGCAGCCCCCGAGGGGGCAGGGGCAATCAGCCCCAGCATTTT
>TRBV5-1|NA|TRBJ2-1|NA
CASSRQTGMEDEQFF
TGCGCCAGCAGCCGCCAAACGGGAATGGAAGATGAGCAGTTCTTC
>TRBV19|NA|TRBJ1-2|NA
CASSIFRQGYGYTF
TGTGCCAGTAGTATCTTCAGGCAGGGTTATGGCTACACCTTC
>TRBV2|NA|TRBJ2-7|NA
CASSDWREQYF
TGTGCCAGCAGTGATTGGCGAGAGCAGTACTTC
>TRBV19|NA|TRBJ1-4|NA
CASSTSVGSKLFF
TGTGCCAGTAGTACCTCTGTAGGGTCAAAACTGTTTTTT
>TRBV7-3|TRBD1|TRBJ1-2|NA
CASSSGQGATDSYTF
TGTGCCAGCAGCTCCGGACAGGGGGCAACAGATAGCTACACCTTC
>TRBV28|NA|TRBJ1-5|few
CASSFSNQPQHF
TGTGCCAGCAGTTTTTCAAATCAGCCCCAGCATTTT
>TRBV18|NA|TRBJ2-2|NA
CASSPLGQTNTGELFF
TGTGCCAGCTCACCACTTGGGCAGACGAACACCGGGGAGCTGTTTTTT
>TRBV6-1|NA|TRBJ2-7|NA
CASILTAGEQYF
TGTGCCAGCATCCTGACGGCGGGGGAGCAGTACTTC
>TRBV27|TRBD1|TRBJ2-5|NA
CASSTGQGNQETQYF
TGTGCCAGCAGTACCGGACAGGGGAACCAAGAGACCCAGTACTTC
>TRBV9|NA|TRBJ2-3|NA
CASSAFGVGMDTQYF
TGTGCCAGCAGCGCCTTTGGGGTGGGCATGGATACGCAGTATTTT
>TRBV7-2|NA|TRBJ2-1|once
CASSLSPSTNEQFF
TGTGCCAGCAGCTTATCCCCTAGCACGAATGAGCAGTTCTTC